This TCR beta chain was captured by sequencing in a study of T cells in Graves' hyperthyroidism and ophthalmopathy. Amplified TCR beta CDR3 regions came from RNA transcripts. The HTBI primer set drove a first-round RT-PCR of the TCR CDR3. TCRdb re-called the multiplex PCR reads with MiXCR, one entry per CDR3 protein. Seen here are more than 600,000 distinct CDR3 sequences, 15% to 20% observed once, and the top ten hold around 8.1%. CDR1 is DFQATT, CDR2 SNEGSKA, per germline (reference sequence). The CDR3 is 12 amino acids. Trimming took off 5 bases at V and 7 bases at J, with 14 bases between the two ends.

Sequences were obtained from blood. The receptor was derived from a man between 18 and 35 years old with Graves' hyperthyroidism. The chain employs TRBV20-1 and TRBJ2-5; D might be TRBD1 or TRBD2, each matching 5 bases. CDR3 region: CSARTGGGTQYF. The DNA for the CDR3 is TGCAGTGCTCGGACGGGTGGGGGGACCCAGTACTTC.